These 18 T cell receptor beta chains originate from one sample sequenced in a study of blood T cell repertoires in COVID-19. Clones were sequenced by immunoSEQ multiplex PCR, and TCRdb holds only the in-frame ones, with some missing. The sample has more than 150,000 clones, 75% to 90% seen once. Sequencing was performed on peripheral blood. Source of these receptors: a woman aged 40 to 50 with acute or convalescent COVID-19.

CDR3 protein: CASSLVDRGYEQYF. For the CDR3, the DNA is TGTGCCAGCAGCTTGGTGGACAGGGGCTACGAGCAGTACTTC. This chain connects TRBV11-2 to TRBJ2-7; 9 bases align to TRBD1. The germline V gene encodes CDR1 SGHAT and CDR2 FQNNGV. The CDR3 length is 14 residues. V gave up 3 bases and J gave up 3 bases; unmatched junction bases: 3.

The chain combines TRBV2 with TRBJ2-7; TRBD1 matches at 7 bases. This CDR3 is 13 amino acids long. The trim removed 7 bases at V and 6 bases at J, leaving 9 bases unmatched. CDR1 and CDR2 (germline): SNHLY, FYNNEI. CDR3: CASIEIGGSEQYF. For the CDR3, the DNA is TGTGCCAGCATCGAAATAGGGGGCAGCGAGCAGTACTTC.

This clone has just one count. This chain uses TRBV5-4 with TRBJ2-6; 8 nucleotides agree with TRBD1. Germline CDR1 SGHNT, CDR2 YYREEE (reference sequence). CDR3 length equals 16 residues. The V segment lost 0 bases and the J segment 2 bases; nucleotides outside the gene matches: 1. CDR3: CASSLDRGTGANVLTF. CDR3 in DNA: TGTGCCAGCAGCTTGGACAGGGGGACTGGGGCCAACGTCCTGACTTTC.

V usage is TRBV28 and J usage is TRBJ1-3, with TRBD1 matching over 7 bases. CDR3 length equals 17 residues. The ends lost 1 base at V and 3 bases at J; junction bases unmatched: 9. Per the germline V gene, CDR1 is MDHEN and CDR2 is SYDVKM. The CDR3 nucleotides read TGTGCCAGCAGTTTATCTTGGAAGGGGGCTTTTGGAAACACCATATATTTT. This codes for CASSLSWKGAFGNTIYF.

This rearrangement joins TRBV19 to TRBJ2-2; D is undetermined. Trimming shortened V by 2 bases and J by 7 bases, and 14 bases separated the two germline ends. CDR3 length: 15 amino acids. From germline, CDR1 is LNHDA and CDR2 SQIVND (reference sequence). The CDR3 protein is CASSIYHSSGGELFF. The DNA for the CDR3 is TGTGCCAGTAGTATATACCATTCGTCCGGCGGGGAGCTGTTTTTT.

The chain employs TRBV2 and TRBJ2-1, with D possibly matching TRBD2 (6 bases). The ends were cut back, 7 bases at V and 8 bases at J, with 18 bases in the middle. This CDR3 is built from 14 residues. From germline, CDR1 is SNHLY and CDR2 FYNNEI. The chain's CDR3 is CASNGWEAPHEQFF. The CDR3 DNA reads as TGTGCCAGCAACGGGTGGGAGGCACCTCATGAGCAGTTCTTC.

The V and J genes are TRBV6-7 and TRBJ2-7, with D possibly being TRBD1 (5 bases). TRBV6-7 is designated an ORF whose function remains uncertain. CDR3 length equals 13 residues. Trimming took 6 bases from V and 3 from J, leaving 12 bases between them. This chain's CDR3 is CASRQGKDYEQYF. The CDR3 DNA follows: TGTGCCAGCAGGCAGGGTAAGGACTACGAGCAGTACTTC.

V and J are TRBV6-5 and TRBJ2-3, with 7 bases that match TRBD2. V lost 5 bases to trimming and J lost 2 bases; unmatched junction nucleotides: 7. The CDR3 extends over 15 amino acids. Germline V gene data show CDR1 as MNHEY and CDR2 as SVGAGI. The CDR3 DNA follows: TGTGCCAGCAGTCGCCGGGAGGTCCCCACAGATACGCAGTATTTT. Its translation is CASSRREVPTDTQYF.

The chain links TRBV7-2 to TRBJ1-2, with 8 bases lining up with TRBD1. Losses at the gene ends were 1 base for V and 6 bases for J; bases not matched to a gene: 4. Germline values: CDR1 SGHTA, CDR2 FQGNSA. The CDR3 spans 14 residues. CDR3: CASSLDRGINGYTF. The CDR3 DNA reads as TGTGCCAGCAGCTTAGACAGGGGGATCAATGGCTACACCTTC.

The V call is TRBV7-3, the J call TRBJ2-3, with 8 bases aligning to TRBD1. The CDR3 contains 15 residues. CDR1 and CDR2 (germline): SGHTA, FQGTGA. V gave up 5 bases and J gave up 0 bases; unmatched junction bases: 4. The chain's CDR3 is CASSTQGASTDTQYF. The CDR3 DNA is TGTGCCAGCAGCACGCAGGGGGCTAGCACAGATACGCAGTATTTT.

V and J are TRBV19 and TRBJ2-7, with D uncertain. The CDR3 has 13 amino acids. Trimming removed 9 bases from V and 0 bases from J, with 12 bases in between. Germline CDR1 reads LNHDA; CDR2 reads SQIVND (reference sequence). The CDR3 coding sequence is TGTGCCAGGTCGGGTATAAGCTCCTACGAGCAGTACTTC. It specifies CARSGISSYEQYF.

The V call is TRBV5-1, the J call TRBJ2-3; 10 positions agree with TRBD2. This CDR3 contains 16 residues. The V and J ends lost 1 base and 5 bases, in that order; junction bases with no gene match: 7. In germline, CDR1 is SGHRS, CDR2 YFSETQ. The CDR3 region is CASSLPSGSVGDTQYF. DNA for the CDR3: TGCGCCAGCAGCTTGCCTAGCGGGAGCGTGGGAGATACGCAGTATTTT.

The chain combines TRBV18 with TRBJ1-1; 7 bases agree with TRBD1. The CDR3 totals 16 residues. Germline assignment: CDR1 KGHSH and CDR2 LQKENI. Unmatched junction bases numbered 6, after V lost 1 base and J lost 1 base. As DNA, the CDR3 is TGTGCCAGCTCACCACGAACAGGGGCCACGAACACTGAAGCTTTCTTT. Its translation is CASSPRTGATNTEAFF.

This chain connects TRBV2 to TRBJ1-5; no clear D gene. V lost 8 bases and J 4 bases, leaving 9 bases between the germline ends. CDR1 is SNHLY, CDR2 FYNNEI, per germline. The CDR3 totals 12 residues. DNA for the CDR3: TGTGCCAGCGCAAGAGGGAATCAGCCCCAGCATTTT. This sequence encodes CASARGNQPQHF.

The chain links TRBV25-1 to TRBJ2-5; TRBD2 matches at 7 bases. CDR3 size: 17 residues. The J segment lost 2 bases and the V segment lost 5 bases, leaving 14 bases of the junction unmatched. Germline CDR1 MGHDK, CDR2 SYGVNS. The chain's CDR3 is CASSSSSLARLQETQYF. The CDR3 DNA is TGTGCCAGCAGTTCATCTTCACTAGCGAGACTACAAGAGACCCAGTACTTC. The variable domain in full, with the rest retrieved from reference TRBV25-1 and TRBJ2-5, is EADIYQTPRYLVIGTGKKITLECSQTMGHDKMYWYQQDPGMELHLIHYSYGVNSTEKGDLSSESTVSRIRTEHFPLTLESARPSHTSQYLCASSSSSLARLQETQYFGPGTRLLVL.

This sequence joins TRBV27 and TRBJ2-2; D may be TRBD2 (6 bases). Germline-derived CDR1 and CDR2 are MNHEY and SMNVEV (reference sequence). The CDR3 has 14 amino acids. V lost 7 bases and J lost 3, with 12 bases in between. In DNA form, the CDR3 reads TGTGCCAGCACCCCAAGGGAGGACACCGGGGAGCTGTTTTTT. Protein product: CASTPREDTGELFF.

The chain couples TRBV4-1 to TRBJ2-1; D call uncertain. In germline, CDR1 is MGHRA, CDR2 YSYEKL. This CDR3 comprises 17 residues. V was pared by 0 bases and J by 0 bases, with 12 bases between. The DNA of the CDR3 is TGCGCCAGCAGCCAAGATTTTAGGCGGAGCTCCTACAATGAGCAGTTCTTC. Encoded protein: CASSQDFRRSSYNEQFF.

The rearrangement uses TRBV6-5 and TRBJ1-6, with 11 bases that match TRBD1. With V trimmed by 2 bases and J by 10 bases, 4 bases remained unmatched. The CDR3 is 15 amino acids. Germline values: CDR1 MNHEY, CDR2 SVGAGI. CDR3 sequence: CASSYQGQGESPLHF. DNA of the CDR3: TGTGCCAGCAGTTACCAGGGACAGGGGGAATCACCCCTCCACTTT.